This T cell receptor (beta chain) was obtained from a study of blood T cells in healthy people across ages (dated by TCRdb to about 2015). In terms of the full investigation: In model experiments, template switching captured about one uniquely barcoded TCR beta cDNA molecule for every two T cells. Four age groups were formed from the donors: young (average about 16 years), middle-aged (less than 40), aged (62) and long-lived (around 82). For two donors (one aged 18 to 29 and one aged 80 or older), the study analyzed two additional independent replicas of 1 million unique cDNA reads from the same blood draw. Age-related changes in TCR beta repertoire diversity were measured in the study by deep sequencing normalized with unique cDNA molecular identifiers.

The roughly 42 donors, aged about 6 to 95 years, were systemically healthy Caucasian individuals from Russia. Ten milliliters of peripheral blood were drawn from each donor into EDTA-treated Vacutainer tubes. Ficoll-Paque density-gradient centrifugation was used to isolate PBMCs, with at least 7 million obtained per sample. Trizol reagent was used to extract total RNA from PBMCs, with at least 5.5 micrograms per sample. Naive CD45RAhigh/CD27high T cell percentages were measured by flow cytometry on a PBMC aliquot from every donor. What the research found in general, with its limitations: Donor CMV infection status was unknown, potentially confounding age-related changes in expanded clonotypes. Estimates of total diversity based on one million sequenced T cells were regarded as lower bounds and as underestimates. As age increased, observed TCR beta diversity per million T cells dropped in a roughly linear way, and a significant reduction was already evident by age 40. Compared with the aged group, the long-lived group had more naive CD4+ T cells, fewer expanded clones and increased TCR diversity, a pattern suggesting age selection. A strong correlation was found between observed TCR beta diversity and the percentage of naive T cells measured by flow cytometry. Because profiling used bulk unsorted PBMCs, naive and antigen-experienced compartments could not be compared conclusively.

From the germline V gene (reference sequence), CDR1 is SSHAT and CDR2 is FNYEAQ. From the cysteine up to the phenylalanine, the CDR3 has a length of 15 residues. Kept here is only the CDR3 DNA, which spans 45 bases and is read in frame from base 1. The method behind the library was 5' RACE. TCRdb names Illumina HiSeq 2500 as the instrument used. A second PCR of roughly 7 to 11 cycles was run with a J-beta primer mix and a sample-barcoded 5' primer. A unique molecular identifier was introduced onto each TCR beta cDNA molecule by a template-switch 5' adaptor carrying 12 random nucleotides. Each sample yielded at least 3 million CDR3-containing paired-end reads. All of the RNA was converted into first-strand cDNA using the Mint cDNA synthesis kit, with a TRBC-specific oligonucleotide serving as the primer. All cDNA was treated with uracil-DNA glycosylase and then went through a first 18-cycle PCR with the universal primers M1SS and BC2_uni_R. In the paper's pipeline: Each sample was normalized by randomly selecting 1 million high-quality reads, each carrying a distinct molecular identifier. Instead of being binned into consensus sequences, reads that shared molecular identifiers were thrown out. MiTCR, set to a Q25 quality threshold and the strictest error-elimination algorithm, was used for CDR3 identification, clonotype clustering and error correction. A nonparametric unseen species model with Euler transformation was used to estimate a lower bound on total TCR beta diversity. TCRdb reran the public reads through fastp at Q25 and MiXCR, keeping productive beta chains. Each entry is one CDR3 protein sequence, shown with its most common DNA and genes. The V and J calls were not made by the authors but by TCRdb's processing. This sample has 800,000 to 950,000 distinct CDR3 sequences in its table, and 29% of those were observed once. Of the sample, roughly 10% is held by the ten largest clones.

There are many counts of this clonotype. Its antigen is currently not known. One end of the junction is discordant with germline, which a read error may explain. The data also belong to a second study, concerning T cells of mothers and their children. From that second study: Nine systemically healthy Caucasian individuals, comprising three mothers and their six children, were included as donors. cDNA synthesis used all of the extracted RNA, with around 1.5 ug of RNA in each 15 ul reaction. Sample barcodes and 2-4 random nucleotides were added via the M1S primer in the second PCR. Over 8.5 million TCR beta CDR3 reads came from each mother, compared with around 3 million reads from each child. In both related and unrelated pairs, thymic selection shapes the output of TCR recombination in a similar way, with inherited differences having only a minor effect. Normalized repertoire overlap was always found to be slightly, but never significantly, higher in related mother-child pairs than in unrelated mother-child pairs. No persistent microchimeric T cell clones were found, with a detection sensitivity of 80 to 100 clones per million clonotypes. To look for features that set related mother-child pairs apart from unrelated individuals, the researchers ran deep NGS to compare the TCR beta repertoires of mothers and children. On average, the children were approximately 11 +/- 4 years old, while the mothers were about 40 +/- 4 years old. After adapter ligation was performed with NEBNext reagents, the libraries were sequenced on an Illumina HiSeq 2000 with 100+100 nt paired-end reads. To avoid cross-contamination, the mother libraries and the child libraries were prepared a month apart and sequenced in separate runs. Each donor had between roughly 500,000 and 2,100,000 distinct TCR beta clonotypes identified. Naive TCR beta clonotypes were estimated from low-frequency clonotypes matched to each donor's FACS-determined naive share, without sorting.

This chain is built from TRBV7-7 and TRBJ2-3; 8 bases in the middle match TRBD2. The sample comprised blood. This TCR derives from a woman aged 35 to 49 in good health. CDR3 region: CASSLDGAGADTQYF. The nucleotide sequence reads TGTGCTAGCAGCTTAGATGGAGCGGGGGCAGATACGCAGTATTTT.